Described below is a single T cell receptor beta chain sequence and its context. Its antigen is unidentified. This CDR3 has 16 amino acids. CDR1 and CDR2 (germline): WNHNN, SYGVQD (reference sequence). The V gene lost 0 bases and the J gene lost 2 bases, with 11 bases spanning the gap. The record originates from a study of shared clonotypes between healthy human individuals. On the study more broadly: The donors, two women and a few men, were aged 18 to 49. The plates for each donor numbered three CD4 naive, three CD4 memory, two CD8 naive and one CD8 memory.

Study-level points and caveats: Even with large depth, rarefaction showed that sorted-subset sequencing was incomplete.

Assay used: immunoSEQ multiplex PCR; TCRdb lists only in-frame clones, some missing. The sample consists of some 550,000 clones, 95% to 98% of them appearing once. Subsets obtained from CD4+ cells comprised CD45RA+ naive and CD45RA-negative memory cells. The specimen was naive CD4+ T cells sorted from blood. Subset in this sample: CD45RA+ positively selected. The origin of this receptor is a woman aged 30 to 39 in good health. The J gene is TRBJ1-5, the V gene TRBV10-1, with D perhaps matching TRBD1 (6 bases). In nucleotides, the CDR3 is TGCGCCAGCAGTGAGTCTGGGACAATTTGCAATCAGCCCCAGCATTTT. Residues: CASSESGTICNQPQHF.